This record looks at one T cell receptor (beta chain) sequence and its context. As yet, its antigen is unknown. These data come from a study of blood T cells in healthy people across ages. Regarding the study as a whole: The study found more naive CD4+ cells and higher diversity in long-lived than aged donors.

Germline V gene sequence: CDR1 LGHNA, CDR2 YNFKEQ. V lost 2 bases and J lost 0, with 8 bases in between. This CDR3 is 15 amino acids long. Every donor contributed roughly 11 milliliters of peripheral blood by blood draw. A J-beta primer mix and a sample-barcoded 5' primer were used in a second PCR of about 7 to 12 cycles. TCRdb re-called the 5' RACE reads through MiXCR, storing one row per CDR3 protein. In the table there are some 1.1 million distinct CDR3 sequences, around two fifths of which are singletons. The clonotype originates from a man aged 18 to 30 in good health. The rearrangement uses TRBV4-2 and TRBJ1-5; D uncertain. The sequencing input was blood. The CDR3 loop reads CASSQRSSSNQPQHF. Here the CDR3 DNA reads TGTGCCAGCAGCCAACGCAGTTCTAGCAATCAGCCCCAGCATTTT.